The clone carrying this T cell receptor beta chain was seen a handful of times. This sample was taken from a study of blood T cell repertoires in COVID-19. Participants, roughly 18 to 89 years old, spanned fewer than 30 US areas. The CDR3 has 15 residues. V was shortened by 2 bases and J by 2 bases, with 12 bases between the two germline ends. In germline, CDR1 is SGHDN, CDR2 FVKESK. Clones were read by immunoSEQ multiplex PCR, and TCRdb kept only the in-frame ones, dropping some. The sample lists about 270,000 clones, 80% to 90% occurring once. The sequence was obtained from a woman aged 18-29 years who had recovered from COVID-19. The V gene is TRBV14, the J gene TRBJ2-5; a weak D match, TRBD2 (5 bases). Sequencing was carried out using PBMCs or T cells enriched from blood (not recorded which). The CDR3 protein is CASSQFPTGQETQYF. CDR3 coding DNA: TGTGCCAGCAGCCAATTCCCCACGGGGCAAGAGACCCAGTACTTC.